Listed below are T cell receptor beta chains from one sample, sequenced in a study of OX40 agonist ivuxolimab in advanced cancers. Profiling relied on immunoSEQ multiplex PCR, and the TCRdb table lists in-frame clones only, not all of them. The sample gives tens of thousands of clones, approximately 80% of which show up once; roughly 2.1% is in the top ten. This material consisted of CD4+ or CD8+ T cells sorted from blood, taken in a trial of the OX40 agonist ivuxolimab. These receptor sequences come from an adult with an advanced solid tumor such as melanoma, head and neck, liver or kidney cancer. Both conserved end residues are part of each CDR3. D genes are given only for firm matches. Where a row states a size, it is once, few, many or the class of an expanded clone; other rows omit it.

TRBJ2-2 | once | TRBD1 | TRBV6-1 | TGTGCCAGCAGTGAACAGGGGGCGATCACCGGGGAGCTGTTTTTT | CASSEQGAITGELFF
TRBJ1-1 | - | - | TRBV25-1 | TGTGCCAGCCGCGGGGGGGTGGCTGAAGCTTTCTTT | CASRGGVAEAFF
TRBJ1-5 | few | - | TRBV2 | TGTGCCAGCAGTGAGCAGGGGTTGGGGCAGCCCCAGCATTTT | CASSEQGLGQPQHF
TRBJ1-5 | - | - | TRBV7-2 | TGTGCCAGCAGCTTACTTGGAGAGAGAAATCAGCCCCAGCATTTT | CASSLLGERNQPQHF
TRBJ2-3 | - | - | TRBV4-3 | TGCGCCAGCAGCCAAGATGTAGATACGCAGTATTTT | CASSQDVDTQYF
TRBJ1-2 | - | TRBD1 | TRBV7-3 | TGTGCCAGCAGCCCACTCCCGGGACAGCCCTATGGCTACACCTTC | CASSPLPGQPYGYTF
TRBJ2-3 | few | TRBD1 | TRBV25-1 | TGTGCCAGCAGTGAATCAGGGGACAGAGTGTTAGATACGCAGTATTTT | CASSESGDRVLDTQYF
TRBJ1-1 | once | TRBD1 | TRBV6-4 | TGTGCCAGCAGAGAAATAGCCCGGGACAGCAACACTGAAGCTTTCTTT | CASREIARDSNTEAFF
TRBJ1-1 | - | TRBD1 | TRBV13 | TGTGCCAGCAGCTTCTTACAGGGGGCGAACACTGAAGCTTTCTTT | CASSFLQGANTEAFF
TRBJ2-6 | few | - | TRBV7-9 | TGTGCCAGCAGCCCAACTGAGGGCTTGGAAGGGGCCAACGTCCTGACTTTC | CASSPTEGLEGANVLTF